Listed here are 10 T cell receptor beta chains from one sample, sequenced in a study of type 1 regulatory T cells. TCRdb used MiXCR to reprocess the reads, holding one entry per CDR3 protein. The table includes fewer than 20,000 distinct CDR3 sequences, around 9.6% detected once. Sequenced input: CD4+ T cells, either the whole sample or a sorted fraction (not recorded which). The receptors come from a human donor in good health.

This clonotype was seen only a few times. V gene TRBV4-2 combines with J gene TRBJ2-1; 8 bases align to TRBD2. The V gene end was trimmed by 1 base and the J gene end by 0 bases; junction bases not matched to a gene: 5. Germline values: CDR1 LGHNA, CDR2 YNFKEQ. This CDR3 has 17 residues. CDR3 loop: CASSQGSGGSSYNEQFF. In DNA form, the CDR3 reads TGTGCCAGCAGCCAAGGGTCGGGGGGGTCCTCCTACAATGAGCAGTTCTTC.

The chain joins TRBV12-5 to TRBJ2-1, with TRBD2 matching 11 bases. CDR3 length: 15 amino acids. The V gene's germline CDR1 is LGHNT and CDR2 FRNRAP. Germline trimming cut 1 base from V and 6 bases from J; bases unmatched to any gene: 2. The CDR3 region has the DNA TGTGCTAGTGGTTTGGGACTAGCGGGGATCAATGAGCAGTTCTTC. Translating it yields CASGLGLAGINEQFF.

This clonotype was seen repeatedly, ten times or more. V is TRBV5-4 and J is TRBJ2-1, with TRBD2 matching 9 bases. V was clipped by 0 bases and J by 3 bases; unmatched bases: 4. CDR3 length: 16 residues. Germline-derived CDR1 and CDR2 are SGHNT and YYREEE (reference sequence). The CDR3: CASSLGSGSRYNEQFF. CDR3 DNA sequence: TGTGCCAGCAGCTTGGGTAGCGGGAGTCGCTACAATGAGCAGTTCTTC.

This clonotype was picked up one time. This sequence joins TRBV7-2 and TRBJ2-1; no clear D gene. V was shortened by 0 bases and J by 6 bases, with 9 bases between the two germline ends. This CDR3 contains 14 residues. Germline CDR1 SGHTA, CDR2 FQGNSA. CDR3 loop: CASSLARLVNEQFF. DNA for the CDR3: TGTGCCAGCAGCTTAGCGAGGTTGGTCAATGAGCAGTTCTTC.

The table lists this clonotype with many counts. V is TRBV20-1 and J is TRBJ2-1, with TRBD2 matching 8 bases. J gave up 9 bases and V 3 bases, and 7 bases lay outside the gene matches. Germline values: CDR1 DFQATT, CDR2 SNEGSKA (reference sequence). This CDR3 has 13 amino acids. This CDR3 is CSASGRAISEQFF. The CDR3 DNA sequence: TGCAGTGCTAGCGGGAGGGCCATCAGTGAGCAGTTCTTC.

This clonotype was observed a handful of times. The CDR3 loop is CSAESSGGAKTQYF. The CDR3 DNA sequence: TGCAGTGCCGAGAGCTCGGGAGGGGCAAAAACCCAGTACTTC. The chain joins TRBV20-1 to TRBJ2-5; 8 bases are shared with TRBD2. The CDR3 has 14 residues. Unmatched junction bases numbered 14, after V lost 6 bases and J lost 8 bases. CDR1 and CDR2 from the germline V gene are DFQATT and SNEGSKA (reference sequence).

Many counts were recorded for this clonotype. In DNA, the CDR3 is TGCAGTGCTAGAGGCCTAGCGGGATCGGAAGATGAGCAGTTCTTC. Translated, it gives CSARGLAGSEDEQFF. The V gene is TRBV20-1, the J gene TRBJ2-1, with 9 bases fitting TRBD2. CDR1 DFQATT and CDR2 SNEGSKA come from the germline V gene (reference sequence). The CDR3 runs to 15 residues. V gave up 1 base and J gave up 8 bases; unmatched junction bases: 9.

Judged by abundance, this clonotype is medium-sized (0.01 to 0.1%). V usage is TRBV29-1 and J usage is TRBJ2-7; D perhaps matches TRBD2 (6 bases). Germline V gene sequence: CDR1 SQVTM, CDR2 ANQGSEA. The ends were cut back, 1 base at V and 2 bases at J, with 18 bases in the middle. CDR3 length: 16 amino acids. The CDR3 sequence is CSVEGRGGVGPYEQYF. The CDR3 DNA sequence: TGCAGCGTTGAAGGACGGGGCGGGGTAGGCCCCTACGAGCAGTACTTC.

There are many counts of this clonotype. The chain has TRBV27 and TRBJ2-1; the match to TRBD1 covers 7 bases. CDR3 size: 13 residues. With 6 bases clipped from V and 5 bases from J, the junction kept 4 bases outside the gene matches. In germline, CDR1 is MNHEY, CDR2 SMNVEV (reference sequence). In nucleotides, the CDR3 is TGTGCCAGCAGGGGGACAGCCAACAATGAGCAGTTCTTC. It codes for CASRGTANNEQFF.

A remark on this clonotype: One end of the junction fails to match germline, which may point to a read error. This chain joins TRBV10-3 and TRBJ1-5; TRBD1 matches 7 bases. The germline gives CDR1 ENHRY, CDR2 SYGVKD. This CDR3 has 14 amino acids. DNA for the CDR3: TGTGCCATCAGTATTCAGGGGGGGGATCAGCCCCGGCATTTT. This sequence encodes CAISIQGGDQPRHF.